The 14 T cell receptor beta chains listed next were all sequenced from one sample in a study of PD-L1 blockade in urothelial cancer. Method: immunoSEQ multiplex PCR; TCRdb's copy keeps in-frame clones and lacks some. This sample has more than 45,000 clones; 80% to 85% occur once, and the top ten carry under 2%. Time point reported: pretreatment peripheral blood. This material consisted of PBMCs, taken around atezolizumab (anti-PD-L1) treatment. The receptors come from a middle-aged man with urothelial cancer.

V is TRBV4-2 and J is TRBJ2-3; D gene uncertain. The CDR3 covers 15 residues. Trimming stripped 4 bases from V and 0 bases from J, with 11 bases between. Germline V CDR1 and CDR2: LGHNA, YNFKEQ. CDR3 protein: CASSLNWASTDTQYF. In DNA form, the CDR3 reads TGTGCCAGCAGCCTGAATTGGGCGAGCACAGATACGCAGTATTTT.

The chain recombines TRBV19 with TRBJ2-3; 11 nucleotides match TRBD1. The germline CDR1 and CDR2 sequences are LNHDA and SQIVND (reference sequence). V lost 6 bases, J lost 6 bases, and 11 bases stayed unmatched. The CDR3 has 16 residues. The CDR3 DNA follows: TGTGCCAGTAGCGTGACCGGGACAGGGGGAAGGGATACGCAGTATTTT. Translating it yields CASSVTGTGGRDTQYF.

In DNA form, the CDR3 reads TGTGCCAGTAGTAACAGCGGGAGGGCCGGTGAGCAGTTCTTC. Translating gives CASSNSGRAGEQFF. The V gene is TRBV19, the J gene TRBJ2-1, with 10 bases identical to TRBD2. The CDR3 extends over 14 amino acids. Germline V gives CDR1 LNHDA, CDR2 SQIVND (reference sequence). Losses at the gene ends were 4 bases for V and 9 bases for J; bases not matched to a gene: 6.

V is TRBV2 and J is TRBJ2-1; 9 bases align to TRBD1. CDR1 and CDR2 (germline): SNHLY, FYNNEI. V was clipped by 1 base and J by 7 bases; unmatched bases: 8. There are 16 residues in the CDR3. CDR3 loop: CASSEGGTGWRNEQFF. CDR3 bases: TGTGCCAGCAGTGAAGGTGGGACAGGGTGGCGGAATGAGCAGTTCTTC.

This clone was counted once. The V gene is TRBV11-2, the J gene TRBJ2-1; 11 nucleotides match TRBD2. Germline V gene sequence: CDR1 SGHAT, CDR2 FQNNGV. V shed 4 bases and J 4 bases; nucleotides not matched to a gene: 3. The CDR3 consists of 15 residues. CDR3 protein: CASSSRLAGYNEQFF. DNA of the CDR3: TGTGCCAGCAGCTCGAGACTAGCGGGGTACAATGAGCAGTTCTTC. The full variable domain, rest sourced from reference TRBV11-2 and TRBJ2-1, is EAGVAQSPRYKIIEKRQSVAFWCNPISGHATLYWYQQILGQGPKLLIQFQNNGVVDDSQLPKDRFSAERLKGVDSTLKIQPAKLEDSAVYLCASSSRLAGYNEQFFGPGTRLTVL.

The genes are TRBV25-1 and TRBJ1-5; TRBD1 aligns across 8 bases. There are 16 residues in the CDR3. The V and J ends lost 4 bases and 5 bases, in that order; junction bases with no gene match: 10. Germline lookup yields CDR1 MGHDK and CDR2 SYGVNS. The CDR3 loop reads CASSASGQGAYQPQHF. Written as DNA, the CDR3 is TGTGCCAGCAGTGCCTCAGGACAGGGCGCATATCAGCCCCAGCATTTT.

The genes are TRBV9 and TRBJ2-7, with D perhaps TRBD1 (5 bases). Germline CDR1 is SGDLS and CDR2 is YYNGEE. With 0 bases removed from V and 2 bases from J, the gap between germline ends came to 6 bases. This CDR3 is 13 amino acids long. The CDR3 region has the DNA TGTGCCAGCAGCGTAGAGGACACCTACGAGCAGTACGTC. Translating it yields CASSVEDTYEQYV.

This chain joins TRBV28 and TRBJ1-5; no firm D call. The CDR3 spans 16 residues. Germline CDR1 MDHEN, CDR2 SYDVKM. Between the trimmed V and J ends, which lost 3 bases and 1 base, there was a span of 13 bases. CDR3: CASSFPYRGSNQPQHF. The CDR3 DNA follows: TGTGCCAGCAGTTTCCCCTACCGAGGGAGCAATCAGCCCCAGCATTTT.

This chain connects TRBV9 to TRBJ2-1, with D tentatively TRBD2 (5 bases). V gave up 2 bases and J gave up 0 bases, with 9 bases separating them. The germline V gene has CDR1 SGDLS and CDR2 YYNGEE. The length of the CDR3 is 15 residues. CDR3 amino acids: CASSVYSASYNEQFF. In DNA, the CDR3 is TGTGCCAGCAGCGTTTATAGCGCCTCCTACAATGAGCAGTTCTTC. Combining the CDR3 with reference TRBV9 and TRBJ2-1 gives the whole variable domain DSGVTQTPKHLITATGQRVTLRCSPRSGDLSVYWYQQSLDQGLQFLIQYYNGEERAKGNILERFSAQQFPDLHSELNLSSLELGDSALYFCASSVYSASYNEQFFGPGTRLTVL.

The J gene is TRBJ2-3, the V gene TRBV2, with 11 bases matching TRBD2. The CDR3 is 15 amino acids. The J segment lost 5 bases and the V segment lost 3 bases, leaving 4 bases of the junction unmatched. Per the germline V gene, CDR1 is SNHLY and CDR2 is FYNNEI. In DNA form, the CDR3 reads TGTGCCAGCAGTGAGCTTAGCGGGAGGGGAGATACGCAGTATTTT. This encodes CASSELSGRGDTQYF.

V and J are TRBV19 and TRBJ1-2, with 8 positions matching TRBD1. The V and J ends lost 6 bases and 8 bases, in that order; junction bases with no gene match: 11. Germline-derived CDR1 and CDR2 are LNHDA and SQIVND (reference sequence). This CDR3 has 14 residues. The CDR3 DNA is TGTGCCAGTAGATCCGTGCCGGACAGGGAGGGCTACACCTTC. The encoded protein is CASRSVPDREGYTF.

J is TRBJ2-2 and V is TRBV2, with a possible D match to TRBD1 (5 bases). This CDR3 is 18 amino acids long. The V gene's germline CDR1 is SNHLY and CDR2 FYNNEI. The germline V and J ends were trimmed by 7 bases and 2 bases, with 23 bases remaining between them. The CDR3 DNA reads TGTGCCAGCAACAACCCATTAGGGGCAAAGGGTAACACCGGGGAGCTGTTTTTT. It codes for CASNNPLGAKGNTGELFF.

V gene TRBV6-5 combines with J gene TRBJ2-5; D not certain. In germline, CDR1 is MNHEY, CDR2 SVGAGI. CDR3 length: 16 residues. Trimming took off 0 bases at V and 0 bases at J, with 11 bases between the two ends. The CDR3 bases are TGTGCCAGCAGTTACTCGGCGGAACACTACCAAGAGACCCAGTACTTC. Its translation: CASSYSAEHYQETQYF.

The V and J genes are TRBV5-1 and TRBJ2-3, with 7 bases fitting TRBD2. This CDR3 spans 14 amino acids. Germline assignment: CDR1 SGHRS and CDR2 YFSETQ. V was pared by 2 bases and J by 1 base, with 1 base of the junction left unmatched. The CDR3 bases are TGCGCCAGCAGCTTCCTAGCGGGCACAGATACGCAGTATTTT. Translation: CASSFLAGTDTQYF.